A single sample gave rise to the 12 T cell receptor beta chains below, sequenced in a study of cytomegalovirus exposure and HLA in healthy donors. It was with 60 Vbeta and 13 Jbeta primers that the PCR ran. Repertoires were generated with immunoSEQ multiplex PCR, while TCRdb's copy carries only in-frame clones and drops some. The sample lists about 110,000 clones; less than 85% were seen once. The sample was PBMCs. The receptor set was obtained from a man younger than 45 in good health and CMV-seropositive.

The genes are TRBV30 and TRBJ2-5, with D unresolved. The CDR3 extends over 11 amino acids. Germline V gene data show CDR1 as GTSNPN and CDR2 as SVGIG (reference sequence). Trimming cost V 3 bases and J 5 bases, with 7 bases left between them. The DNA of the CDR3 is TGTGCCTGGAGCTCGGGTGAGACCCAGTACTTC. Amino acids: CAWSSGETQYF. Full variable domain (rest looked up from reference TRBV30 and TRBJ2-5): SQTIHQWPATLVQPVGSPLSLECTVEGTSNPNLYWYRQAAGRGLQLLFYSVGIGQISSEVPQNLSASRPQDRQFILSSKKLLLSDSGFYLCAWSSGETQYFGPGTRLLVL.

This clone was counted a single time. The chain combines TRBV7-9 with TRBJ2-1, with 9 bases identical to TRBD2. With V trimmed by 5 bases and J by 1 base, 6 bases remained unmatched. CDR1 is SEHNR, CDR2 FQNEAQ, per germline (reference sequence). The CDR3 is 16 amino acids. CDR3 nucleotides: TGTGCCAGCAGCCCCCTTAGCGGGGGTTCCTACAATGAGCAGTTCTTC. It translates to CASSPLSGGSYNEQFF.

The chain uses TRBV28 and TRBJ2-1; D perhaps matches TRBD2 (6 bases). Trimming removed 0 bases from V and 5 bases from J, with 8 bases in between. The CDR3 length is 14 residues. The germline V gene has CDR1 MDHEN and CDR2 SYDVKM. The CDR3 reads CASSLWDYDNEQFF. The DNA of the CDR3 is TGTGCCAGCAGTTTATGGGACTATGACAATGAGCAGTTCTTC.

V gene TRBV6-5 combines with J gene TRBJ1-3, with a weak D call TRBD1 (6 bases). With 7 bases removed from V and 1 base from J, the gap between germline ends came to 14 bases. CDR3 length: 15 amino acids. Germline loops: CDR1 MNHEY, CDR2 SVGAGI. Here the CDR3 DNA reads TGTGCCAGCACCACAATGGGGGCTTCTGGAAACACCATATATTTT. It specifies CASTTMGASGNTIYF.

The genes are TRBV6-6 and TRBJ2-2, with 9 bases that match TRBD2. The CDR3 is 16 residues long. V shed 7 bases, J shed 7 bases, and the junction held 13 bases outside the gene matches. The germline V gene has CDR1 MNHNY and CDR2 SVGAGI (reference sequence). CDR3 in amino acids: CASNLSGGRSGGELFF. The CDR3, as DNA: TGTGCCAGCAACCTCAGCGGGGGGCGATCGGGCGGGGAGCTGTTTTTT.

The chain combines TRBV28 with TRBJ2-3; maybe TRBD2 (6 bases). The CDR3 runs to 14 residues. The ends were cut back, 2 bases at V and 2 bases at J, with 8 bases in the middle. Germline V CDR1 and CDR2: MDHEN, SYDVKM. CDR3 DNA: TGTGCCAGCAGTTTAGGGGACTTCACAGATACGCAGTATTTT. This gives the protein CASSLGDFTDTQYF.

The J gene is TRBJ2-7, the V gene TRBV7-2; maybe TRBD2 (5 bases). Trimming removed 10 bases from V and 7 bases from J, with 20 bases in between. The CDR3 covers 13 residues. Germline CDR1 reads SGHTA; CDR2 reads FQGNSA. The CDR3 sequence: CATRRRGVEEQYF. The CDR3 DNA is TGTGCCACCCGGCGTCGGGGAGTGGAGGAGCAGTACTTC.

The gene calls are TRBV10-3 and TRBJ2-7, with 7 bases identical to TRBD1. Germline trimming cut 0 bases from V and 1 base from J; bases unmatched to any gene: 0. The germline CDR1 and CDR2 sequences are ENHRY and SYGVKD. The CDR3 covers 14 residues. CDR3 residues: CAISESQGSYEQYF. The CDR3 nucleotides are TGTGCCATCAGTGAGTCACAGGGGTCCTACGAGCAGTACTTC.

The chain recombines TRBV7-2 with TRBJ1-1; D is ambiguous. This CDR3 is 16 amino acids long. The V and J ends lost 1 base and 4 bases respectively, with 16 bases between them. Germline loops: CDR1 SGHTA, CDR2 FQGNSA. The CDR3 bases are TGTGCCAGCAGCTTAGAAGGCGCCAGGTACCCCACTGAAGCTTTCTTT. Translation: CASSLEGARYPTEAFF.

This chain uses TRBV6-5 with TRBJ2-2; tentative D call: TRBD2 (6 bases). CDR1 MNHEY and CDR2 SVGAGI come from the germline V gene. The V end was cut by 6 bases, the J end by 5 bases, with 16 bases between. The CDR3 extends over 15 amino acids. In DNA, the CDR3 is TGTGCCAGCAGCCTCCGGACCCGGGGGACCGGGGAGCTGTTTTTT. Protein: CASSLRTRGTGELFF.

The chain uses TRBV5-4 and TRBJ2-2, with 8 bases fitting TRBD1. The CDR3 loop spans 16 amino acids. The germline V gene has CDR1 SGHNT and CDR2 YYREEE (reference sequence). Germline trimming cut 0 bases from V and 4 bases from J; bases unmatched to any gene: 5. The CDR3 DNA sequence: TGTGCCAGCAGCTTGGGTACAGGACAGGGCACCGGGGAGCTGTTTTTT. This codes for CASSLGTGQGTGELFF.

This clone was counted a few times. V usage is TRBV5-1 and J usage is TRBJ2-3, with 8 bases identical to TRBD2. Losses at the gene ends were 4 bases for V and 5 bases for J; bases not matched to a gene: 12. The V gene's germline CDR1 is SGHRS and CDR2 YFSETQ. The CDR3 has 16 amino acids. The CDR3 DNA sequence: TGCGCCAGCAGCCCAATCGCCGGGACTAGTGGAGATACGCAGTATTTT. Protein: CASSPIAGTSGDTQYF.